Listed below are T cell receptor beta chains from one sample, sequenced in a study of blood T cell repertoires in COVID-19. TCRdb keeps only in-frame clones here, not all; method: immunoSEQ multiplex PCR. The data contain roughly 43,000 clones, about four fifths of them singletons. The material sequenced was peripheral blood. These receptors were obtained from a woman aged 80 or older with acute or convalescent COVID-19. The CDR3 runs from the conserved cysteine through the conserved F or W. A D gene is named only where the DNA matches it firmly. Size is stated for part of the rows, as once, few or many counts, or as a class when the clone is expanded.

TRBV19,-,-,TRBJ2-6,CASSSTGTGANVLTF,TGTGCCAGTAGTTCGACAGGAACCGGGGCCAACGTCCTGACTTTC
TRBV7-2,TRBD2,once,TRBJ2-7,CASSPAGGREQYF,TGTGCCAGCTCCCCGGCGGGGGGGCGGGAGCAGTACTTC
TRBV19,-,-,TRBJ1-5,CASSIRGDQPQHF,TGTGCCAGTAGTATTCGGGGGGATCAGCCCCAGCATTTT
TRBV20-1,TRBD1,once,TRBJ2-7,CSASAWDSYEQYF,TGCAGTGCTAGTGCTTGGGACAGCTACGAGCAGTACTTC
TRBV9,-,-,TRBJ2-4,CASSVGSGGNIQYF,TGTGCCAGCAGCGTAGGGTCCGGCGGAAACATTCAGTACTTC
TRBV29-1,-,-,TRBJ1-3,CSVGLFEGALSGNTIYF,TGCAGCGTTGGACTGTTTGAAGGGGCCCTCTCTGGAAACACCATATATTTT
TRBV4-2,TRBD1,few,TRBJ1-4,CASSNGQGEKLFF,TGTGCCAGCAGCAACGGACAGGGGGAAAAACTGTTTTTT
TRBV4-1,-,once,TRBJ2-3,CASTAASSTDTQYF,TGCGCCAGCACCGCGGCTAGTAGCACAGATACGCAGTATTTT
TRBV6-1,-,-,TRBJ1-2,CASSETDRPRGYGYTF,TGTGCCAGCAGTGAAACCGACAGGCCACGTGGCTATGGCTACACCTTC
TRBV2,-,-,TRBJ1-5,CASSAQVSNQPQHF,TGTGCCAGCAGTGCACAGGTTAGCAATCAGCCCCAGCATTTT
TRBV5-1,-,-,TRBJ1-6,CASSLATVDNSPLHF,TGCGCCAGCAGCTTGGCGACAGTAGATAATTCACCCCTCCACTTT
TRBV27,-,-,TRBJ1-5,CASSLEGWQPQHF,TGTGCCAGCAGTTTGGAGGGTTGGCAGCCCCAGCATTTT
TRBV7-2,-,once,TRBJ1-2,CASSRRGKGGGYTF,TGTGCCAGCAGTAGACGCGGAAAAGGGGGTGGCTACACCTTC
TRBV9,-,-,TRBJ1-3,CASSVGRAGNTIYF,TGTGCCAGCAGCGTCGGGCGGGCTGGAAACACCATATATTTT
TRBV5-1,-,-,TRBJ1-4,CASSRGLNEKLFF,TGCGCCAGCAGTAGAGGCCTCAATGAAAAACTGTTTTTT
TRBV10-3,-,-,TRBJ1-2,CAISEVSTANYGYTF,TGTGCCATCAGTGAGGTTTCGACAGCTAACTATGGCTACACCTTC
TRBV6-4,-,-,TRBJ1-1,CASSRERNTEAFF,TGTGCCAGCAGTCGGGAGAGGAACACTGAAGCTTTCTTT
TRBV29-1,TRBD1,-,TRBJ2-2,CSVEGRDRGTGELFF,TGCAGCGTTGAAGGGCGGGACAGGGGCACCGGGGAGCTGTTTTTT
TRBV5-1,-,-,TRBJ2-5,CASSDVGGLETQYF,TGCGCCAGCAGCGATGTGGGGGGTTTAGAGACCCAGTACTTC
TRBV5-4,-,-,TRBJ1-3,CASSWSGHDSGNTIYF,TGTGCCAGCAGCTGGTCGGGACACGACTCTGGAAACACCATATATTTT
TRBV15,TRBD2,-,TRBJ2-1,CATSGLAGGAEGEQFF,TGTGCCACCAGCGGTCTAGCGGGGGGGGCCGAGGGTGAGCAGTTCTTC
TRBV6-2/TRBV6-3,-,once,TRBJ1-5,CASSYGGGGSNQPQHF,TGTGCCAGCAGTTACGGGGGTGGAGGGAGCAATCAGCCCCAGCATTTT
TRBV5-6,-,-,TRBJ2-1,CASSSLRGGGNEQFF,TGTGCCAGCAGCTCCCTCAGGGGAGGGGGCAATGAGCAGTTCTTC
TRBV29-1,-,-,TRBJ2-2,CSARGASGPNTGELFF,TGCAGCGCCCGGGGGGCGAGCGGGCCGAACACCGGGGAGCTGTTTTTT
TRBV11-2,-,-,TRBJ1-4,CASSLVGAGSEKLFF,TGTGCCAGCAGCTTAGTGGGGGCGGGTTCAGAAAAACTGTTTTTT
TRBV19,-,-,TRBJ1-4,CASSGEYGKLFF,TGTGCCAGTAGTGGGGAGTACGGAAAACTGTTTTTT
TRBV6-6,TRBD1,-,TRBJ1-4,CASSYSGQHEKLFF,TGTGCCAGCAGTTACTCGGGACAGCATGAAAAACTGTTTTTT
TRBV18,-,once,TRBJ2-7,CASSPGSHEQYF,TGTGCCAGCTCACCGGGTAGCCACGAGCAGTACTTC
TRBV19,TRBD1,few,TRBJ1-4,CASSTEQGNEKLFF,TGTGCCAGTAGTACAGAACAGGGGAATGAAAAACTGTTTTTT
TRBV29-1,TRBD1,-,TRBJ2-1,CSASPRGLSYNEQFF,TGCAGCGCCTCCCCTAGGGGGCTCTCCTACAATGAGCAGTTCTTC
TRBV4-2,TRBD1,-,TRBJ1-4,CASSQTAGQGDEKLFF,TGTGCCAGCAGCCAAACCGCCGGGCAGGGGGATGAAAAACTGTTTTTT
TRBV3-1/TRBV3-2,TRBD2,-,TRBJ2-1,CASSQDPGGAGNEQFF,TGTGCCAGCAGCCAAGATCCCGGGGGGGCGGGAAATGAGCAGTTCTTC
TRBV7-3,TRBD2,-,TRBJ2-2,CASSPQTSGAGELFF,TGTGCCAGCAGCCCACAGACTAGCGGGGCCGGGGAGCTGTTTTTT
TRBV19,TRBD1,-,TRBJ1-5,CASSIRGGQYNQPQHF,TGTGCCAGTAGTATCCGGGGGGGACAGTACAATCAGCCCCAGCATTTT
TRBV2,-,few,TRBJ2-7,CASSERSGFFYEQYF,TGTGCCAGCAGTGAAAGGTCAGGTTTTTTCTACGAGCAGTACTTC
TRBV29-1,-,-,TRBJ1-2,CSVERDYGYTF,TGCAGCGTTGAGAGGGACTATGGCTACACCTTC
TRBV5-6,TRBD2,-,TRBJ2-1,CASNFGGGSSYNEQFF,TGTGCCAGCAACTTCGGGGGGGGAAGCTCCTACAATGAGCAGTTCTTC
TRBV5-4,TRBD1,-,TRBJ2-2,CASSLGRGRSGELFF,TGTGCCAGCAGCTTGGGCAGGGGGCGTAGCGGGGAGCTGTTTTTT
TRBV5-8,-,once,TRBJ1-5,CASSFNSYGNQPQHF,TGTGCCAGCAGCTTTAACAGCTACGGCAATCAGCCCCAGCATTTT
TRBV2,TRBD2,-,TRBJ2-5,CASSNSGGAEETQYF,TGTGCCAGCAGCAATAGCGGGGGGGCCGAAGAGACCCAGTACTTC
TRBV11-3,TRBD2,-,TRBJ2-7,CASSYRTSGVKYEQYF,TGTGCCAGCAGCTACAGGACTAGCGGGGTTAAATACGAGCAGTACTTC
TRBV4-1,-,once,TRBJ1-4,CASSQVPPANEKLFF,TGCGCCAGCAGCCAAGTCCCCCCCGCTAATGAAAAACTGTTTTTT
TRBV4-3,-,-,TRBJ1-2,CASSQGPGANYGYTF,TGCGCCAGCAGCCAAGGGCCAGGGGCTAACTATGGCTACACCTTC
TRBV7-2,-,-,TRBJ1-5,CASSVTRGYQPQHF,TGTGCCAGCAGCGTAACTAGGGGGTATCAGCCCCAGCATTTT
TRBV7-2,-,-,TRBJ2-7,CASSLDSASSYEQYF,TGTGCCAGCAGCTTAGATAGCGCAAGCTCCTACGAGCAGTACTTC
TRBV30,TRBD2,once,TRBJ2-5,CAWSPGEGETQYF,TGTGCCTGGAGTCCTGGGGAGGGAGAGACCCAGTACTTC
TRBV19,-,-,TRBJ1-6,CASSIADGPGNSPLHF,TGTGCCAGTAGTATAGCTGACGGTCCGGGAAATTCACCCCTCCACTTT
TRBV19,-,few,TRBJ1-2,CASSIDGQYYGYTF,TGTGCCAGTAGTATAGATGGGCAGTACTATGGCTACACCTTC
TRBV5-1,-,-,TRBJ1-5,CASRANGNQPQHF,TGCGCCAGCAGAGCGAATGGCAATCAGCCCCAGCATTTT
TRBV3-1/TRBV3-2,-,few,TRBJ1-6,CASSRDWPGGSYNSPLHF,TGTGCCAGCAGCCGCGACTGGCCGGGGGGCTCCTATAATTCACCCCTCCACTTT
TRBV5-5,-,-,TRBJ1-1,CASSSGFEAFF,TGTGCCAGCAGCTCAGGGTTTGAAGCTTTCTTT
TRBV24-1,TRBD1,-,TRBJ2-5,CATRIAPGQTTEAQYF,TGTGCCACCAGAATAGCCCCGGGACAGACCACGGAGGCCCAGTACTTC
TRBV5-8,-,-,TRBJ1-4,CASSSGRANEKLFF,TGTGCCAGCAGTTCGGGGAGAGCTAATGAAAAACTGTTTTTT
TRBV5-4,TRBD1,-,TRBJ1-1,CASSLGTEPRAPFF,TGTGCCAGCAGCCTCGGGACAGAGCCCCGTGCTCCTTTCTTT
TRBV5-5,-,once,TRBJ1-2,CASSFRPGDYGYTF,TGTGCCAGCAGCTTTAGGCCAGGGGATTATGGCTACACCTTC